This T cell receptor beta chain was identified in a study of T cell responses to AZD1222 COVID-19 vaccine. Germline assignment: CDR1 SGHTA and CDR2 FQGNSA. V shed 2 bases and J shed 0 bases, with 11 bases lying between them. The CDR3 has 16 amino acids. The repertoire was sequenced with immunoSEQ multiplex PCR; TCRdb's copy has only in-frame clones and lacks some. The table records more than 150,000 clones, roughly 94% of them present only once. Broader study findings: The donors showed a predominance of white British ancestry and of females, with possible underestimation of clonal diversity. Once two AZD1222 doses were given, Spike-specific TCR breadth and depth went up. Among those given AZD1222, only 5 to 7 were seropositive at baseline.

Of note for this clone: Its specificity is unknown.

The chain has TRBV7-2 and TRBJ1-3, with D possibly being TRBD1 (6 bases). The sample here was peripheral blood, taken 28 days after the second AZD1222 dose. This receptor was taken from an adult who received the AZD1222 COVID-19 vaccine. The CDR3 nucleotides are TGTGCCAGCAGCTTAACGGCAGGGGTCTCTGGAAACACCATATATTTT. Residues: CASSLTAGVSGNTIYF.